These 9 T cell receptor beta chains originate from one sample sequenced in a study of shared clonotypes between healthy human individuals. Libraries were prepared by immunoSEQ multiplex PCR; TCRdb keeps only in-frame clonotypes and omits some of them. Of some 2 million clones in the sample, less than 95% were seen once. Terminally differentiated effector memory CD45RA+ cells were excluded by CCR7 positive selection of CD45RO-negative cells. Source material: naive CD8+ T cells sorted from blood. Every receptor here comes from a young man in good health.

The rearrangement links TRBV5-1 to TRBJ1-2, with 10 bases matching TRBD1. Trimming at V came to 7 bases and at J to 4 bases, leaving 7 bases not matched to a gene. The CDR3 contains 14 residues. Germline CDR1 is SGHRS and CDR2 is YFSETQ. In DNA form, the CDR3 reads TGCGCCAGCCGACAGGGGGCCGGTATCTATGGCTACACCTTC. Its translation: CASRQGAGIYGYTF.

CDR3 protein: CSRSTYEQYF. Written as DNA, the CDR3 is TGCAGCCGGTCGACATACGAGCAGTACTTC. The chain uses TRBV29-1 and TRBJ2-7; D not resolved. Trimming pared 8 bases from V and 4 bases from J, leaving 9 bases between. This CDR3 is built from 10 residues. Germline CDR1 SQVTM, CDR2 ANQGSEA.

The chain is built from TRBV7-9 and TRBJ2-5; D unresolved. The germline gives CDR1 SEHNR, CDR2 FQNEAQ (reference sequence). Trimming shortened V by 1 base and J by 4 bases, and 7 bases separated the two germline ends. This CDR3 comprises 13 residues. DNA of the CDR3: TGTGCCAGCAGCTTAGTAGTTGGAGAGACCCAGTACTTC. As protein: CASSLVVGETQYF.

This chain joins TRBV5-1 and TRBJ2-2; a weak D match, TRBD2 (6 bases). Germline CDR1 is SGHRS and CDR2 is YFSETQ. The CDR3 has 14 amino acids. Deletions cut 2 bases from V and 4 bases from J, with 9 bases between. The CDR3: CASSLGDFTGELFF. The CDR3 nucleotides read TGCGCCAGCAGCTTAGGGGACTTCACCGGGGAGCTGTTTTTT.

With regard to this clone: Different DNA sequences within this sample yield the same CDR3. The chain combines TRBV6-5 with TRBJ2-1; TRBD2 matches at 7 bases. After removal of 3 bases from V and 0 bases from J, the junction contained 5 bases not matched to a gene. Germline V gene sequence: CDR1 MNHEY, CDR2 SVGAGI. CDR3 length: 16 residues. The CDR3 DNA sequence: TGTGCCAGCAGTTATCTGGGGGGGAGCTCCTACAATGAGCAGTTCTTC. Residues: CASSYLGGSSYNEQFF.

The V gene is TRBV13, the J gene TRBJ2-7; TRBD1 matches 8 bases. Trimming cost V 4 bases and J 4 bases; bases outside gene matches: 12. This CDR3 contains 16 residues. Germline-derived CDR1 and CDR2 are PRHDT and FYEKMQ (reference sequence). This CDR3 is CASSSRRTGTAYEQYF. The CDR3 nucleotides are TGTGCCAGCAGCTCGCGACGGACAGGGACCGCGTACGAGCAGTACTTC.

The chain couples TRBV4-3 to TRBJ2-7; TRBD2 matches at 12 bases. J was trimmed by 7 bases and V by 4 bases; bases with no gene match: 5. Germline V lookup: CDR1 LGHNA, CDR2 YSLEER. CDR3 length: 14 amino acids. The CDR3, as DNA: TGCGCCAGCAGCCTTGGACTAGCGGGGCCAGAGCAGTACTTC. Translating it yields CASSLGLAGPEQYF.

This clone appeared once. V is TRBV7-9 and J is TRBJ2-5; D gene uncertain. The CDR3 contains 10 residues. V was pared by 8 bases and J by 4 bases, with 5 bases between. Germline CDR1 reads SEHNR; CDR2 reads FQNEAQ (reference sequence). The CDR3: CASGSETQYF. In nucleotides, the CDR3 is TGTGCCAGCGGTTCAGAGACCCAGTACTTC.

The gene calls are TRBV19 and TRBJ1-2; the D is unclear. The ends were cut back, 0 bases at V and 7 bases at J, with 9 bases in the middle. The CDR3 covers 13 residues. Germline V lookup: CDR1 LNHDA, CDR2 SQIVND (reference sequence). The CDR3 nucleotides read TGTGCCAGTAGTATAGATCCTATCCTTGGCTACACCTTC. This sequence encodes CASSIDPILGYTF. The complete variable domain, with remaining parts taken from reference TRBV19 and TRBJ1-2, reads DGGITQSPKYLFRKEGQNVTLSCEQNLNHDAMYWYRQDPGQGLRLIYYSQIVNDFQKGDIAEGYSVSREKKESFPLTVTSAQKNPTAFYLCASSIDPILGYTFGSGTRLTVV.